One T cell receptor (beta chain) is described in this entry. The antigen is undetermined. These data come from a study of beta chain features in type 1 diabetes. Study outcomes and limitations: Researchers could not determine here whether HLA type influences TCRB rearrangement.

The entirety of the isolated RNA underwent reverse transcription, so expressed TCRB transcripts were sequenced. Generated by immunoSEQ multiplex PCR, the TCRdb table keeps only in-frame clones and is missing some. The sample lists about 470,000 clones, 25% to 35% occurring once. Germline V gene sequence: CDR1 SQVTM, CDR2 ANQGSEA. The CDR3 is 14 residues long. V was clipped by 3 bases and J by 4 bases, with 15 bases between them. Sequencing was carried out using naive CD4+ T cells from blood. This receptor was identified in a young man in good health. The rearrangement uses TRBV29-1 and TRBJ1-2; D is uncertain. CDR3: CSVESPELSYGYTF. The CDR3 DNA reads as TGCAGCGTTGAGTCCCCGGAGTTAAGCTATGGCTACACCTTC.